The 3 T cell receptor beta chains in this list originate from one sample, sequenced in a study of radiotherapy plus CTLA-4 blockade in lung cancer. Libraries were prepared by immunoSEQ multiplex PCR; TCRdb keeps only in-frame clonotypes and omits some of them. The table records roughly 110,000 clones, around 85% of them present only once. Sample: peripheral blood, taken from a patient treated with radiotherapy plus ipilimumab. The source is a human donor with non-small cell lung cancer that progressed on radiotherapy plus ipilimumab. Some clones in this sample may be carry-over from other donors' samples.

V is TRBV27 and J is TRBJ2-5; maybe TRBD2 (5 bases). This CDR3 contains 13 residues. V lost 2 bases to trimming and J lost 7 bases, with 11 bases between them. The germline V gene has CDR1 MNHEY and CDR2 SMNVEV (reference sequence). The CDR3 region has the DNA TGTGCCAGCAGTTTAAACAGCGCGGGGACCCAGTACTTC. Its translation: CASSLNSAGTQYF.

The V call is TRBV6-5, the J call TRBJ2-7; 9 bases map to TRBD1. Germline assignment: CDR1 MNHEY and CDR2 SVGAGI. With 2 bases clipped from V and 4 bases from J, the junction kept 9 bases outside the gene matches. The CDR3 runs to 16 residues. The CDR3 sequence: CASSYGQGFLRYEQYF. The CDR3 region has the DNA TGTGCCAGCAGTTACGGACAGGGGTTTCTTAGGTACGAGCAGTACTTC.

The CDR3 sequence is CASSQGLAVTDTQYF. CDR3 in DNA: TGTGCCAGCAGCCAAGGACTAGCGGTCACAGATACGCAGTATTTT. This rearrangement joins TRBV4-2 to TRBJ2-3; 9 bases fit TRBD2. The CDR3 spans 15 residues. The junction had 1 base not matched to a gene; V was cut back by 1 base and J by 2 bases. Germline V lookup: CDR1 LGHNA, CDR2 YNFKEQ.